The next 30 T cell receptor beta chains were all read from a single sample in a study of T cell responses to AZD1222 COVID-19 vaccine. Some clones are missing from TCRdb's copy, which holds only in-frame ones; the method was immunoSEQ multiplex PCR. The sample lists about 110,000 clones, less than 95% seen once, with about 8.3% in the top ten. The material sequenced was peripheral blood, taken on day 0 of AZD1222 vaccination. All receptors come from an adult in good health.

This clone is a singleton in its sample. The chain couples TRBV28 to TRBJ1-4; a possible D gene is TRBD1 (6 bases). Deletions cut 5 bases from V and 8 bases from J, with 9 bases between. Germline CDR1 reads MDHEN; CDR2 reads SYDVKM. The CDR3 runs to 12 residues. Written as DNA, the CDR3 is TGTGCCAGCAGTCAGGGGAACGAAAAACTGTTTTTT. Translated, it gives CASSQGNEKLFF.

The chain combines TRBV2 with TRBJ2-7; 7 nucleotides line up with TRBD1. The ends lost 6 bases at V and 2 bases at J; junction bases unmatched: 4. Germline V CDR1 and CDR2: SNHLY, FYNNEI. CDR3 size: 13 residues. CDR3 DNA sequence: TGTGCCAGCAGCCGGGACAGTCCCTACGAGCAGTACTTC. Protein: CASSRDSPYEQYF.

The rearrangement links TRBV11-2 to TRBJ2-3; D unresolved. Trimming took 0 bases from V and 1 from J, leaving 5 bases between them. This CDR3 spans 14 amino acids. Germline-derived CDR1 and CDR2 are SGHAT and FQNNGV. The CDR3 loop is CASSLEAGTDTQYF. Written as DNA, the CDR3 is TGTGCCAGCAGCTTAGAGGCAGGCACAGATACGCAGTATTTT. The variable domain in full, with the rest retrieved from reference TRBV11-2 and TRBJ2-3, is EAGVAQSPRYKIIEKRQSVAFWCNPISGHATLYWYQQILGQGPKLLIQFQNNGVVDDSQLPKDRFSAERLKGVDSTLKIQPAKLEDSAVYLCASSLEAGTDTQYFGPGTRLTVL.

V is TRBV18 and J is TRBJ1-2; weak D call: TRBD1 (5 bases). CDR1 is KGHSH and CDR2 is LQKENI in the germline V gene. V lost 3 bases and J lost 0, with 8 bases in between. This CDR3 spans 14 amino acids. CDR3 amino acids: CASSPGPTNYGYTF. Written as DNA, the CDR3 is TGTGCCAGCTCACCGGGGCCAACTAACTATGGCTACACCTTC. The full variable domain, its missing parts supplied by reference TRBV18 and TRBJ1-2, is NAGVMQNPRHLVRRRGQEARLRCSPMKGHSHVYWYRQLPEEGLKFMVYLQKENIIDESGMPKERFSAEFPKEGPSILRIQQVVRGDSAAYFCASSPGPTNYGYTFGSGTRLTVV.

V usage is TRBV29-1 and J usage is TRBJ1-4; possibly TRBD1 for D (5 bases). The CDR3 spans 16 residues. The germline V gene encodes CDR1 SQVTM and CDR2 ANQGSEA. V lost 1 base, J lost 0 bases, and 12 bases lay in between. CDR3 DNA sequence: TGCAGCGTTGAAGGAGGGGCAGACGCAACTAATGAAAAACTGTTTTTT. Translation gives CSVEGGADATNEKLFF.

The genes are TRBV6-5 and TRBJ1-4; a weak D match, TRBD1 (5 bases). The V gene's germline CDR1 is MNHEY and CDR2 SVGAGI. The ends were cut back, 0 bases at V and 8 bases at J, with 13 bases in the middle. This CDR3 has 15 residues. The CDR3 DNA reads TGTGCCAGCAGTTACTCGGGGGTAGTGGGGGAAAAACTGTTTTTT. The encoded protein is CASSYSGVVGEKLFF.

The V call is TRBV5-6, the J call TRBJ1-2; 9 bases fit TRBD1. Unmatched junction bases numbered 9, after V lost 4 bases and J lost 2 bases. CDR3 length: 16 residues. CDR1 SGHDT and CDR2 YYEEEE come from the germline V gene. The CDR3 sequence: CASSGPDRGYNYGYTF. The CDR3 nucleotides are TGTGCCAGCAGCGGACCGGACAGGGGCTACAACTATGGCTACACCTTC.

V usage is TRBV15 and J usage is TRBJ1-2; 9 bases are a match to TRBD1. The germline CDR1 and CDR2 sequences are LNHNV and YYDKDF (reference sequence). CDR3 length: 15 residues. V trimming: 0 bases; J trimming: 5 bases; junction bases outside the gene matches: 4. CDR3 region: CATSRDRTGDYGYTF. In DNA, the CDR3 is TGTGCCACCAGCAGAGATCGGACAGGGGATTATGGCTACACCTTC.

This clone was counted a single time. This rearrangement joins TRBV12-3 or TRBV12-4 to TRBJ2-3, with D hard to call. The CDR3 is 12 amino acids. Deletions cut 6 bases from V and 0 bases from J, with 4 bases between. CDR3 DNA sequence: TGTGCCAGCAGGTTCAGCACAGATACGCAGTATTTT. Amino acid sequence: CASRFSTDTQYF.

The chain uses TRBV12-5 and TRBJ1-2, with 8 positions matching TRBD1. The CDR3 spans 13 residues. Germline V gene sequence: CDR1 LGHNT, CDR2 FRNRAP. The V gene end was trimmed by 5 bases and the J gene end by 5 bases; junction bases not matched to a gene: 4. The CDR3 DNA reads as TGTGCTAGTGGTCTGGACAGGGTTTATGGCTACACCTTC. Its protein is CASGLDRVYGYTF.

This clone was recorded once. V is TRBV6-1 and J is TRBJ1-2; D call uncertain. The germline CDR1 and CDR2 sequences are MNHNS and SASEGT. The CDR3 has 14 residues. Between the trimmed V and J ends, which lost 1 base and 2 bases, there was a span of 8 bases. The CDR3 here is CASSEGTGNYGYTF. The CDR3 DNA is TGTGCCAGCAGTGAAGGGACGGGGAACTATGGCTACACCTTC.

The chain employs TRBV7-3 and TRBJ2-7; 10 bases are shared with TRBD1. V shed 4 bases, J shed 4 bases, and the junction held 1 base outside the gene matches. Germline assignment: CDR1 SGHTA and CDR2 FQGTGA. The CDR3 sequence is 13 residues long. The CDR3 spells CASSSDRGYEQYF. The CDR3 coding sequence is TGTGCCAGCAGCTCGGACAGGGGGTACGAGCAGTACTTC.

The gene calls are TRBV3-1 (or the pseudogene TRBV3-2) and TRBJ1-3, with D unresolved. V gave up 3 bases and J gave up 2 bases, with 14 bases separating them. Germline V CDR1 and CDR2: LGHDT, YNNKEL (reference sequence). The CDR3 sequence is 16 residues long. CDR3 residues: CASSHLPGNTGNTIYF. The CDR3 coding sequence is TGTGCCAGCAGCCACCTCCCGGGGAACACTGGAAACACCATATATTTT.

V usage is TRBV6-1 and J usage is TRBJ1-2; D possibly corresponds to TRBD1 (6 bases). This CDR3 has 15 residues. Per the germline V gene, CDR1 is MNHNS and CDR2 is SASEGT. The V end lost 1 base, the J end lost 6 bases, and 15 bases lay between the germline ends. In nucleotides, the CDR3 is TGTGCCAGCAGTGAAGGGTTTCAGGGGAATCATGGCTACACCTTC. This sequence encodes CASSEGFQGNHGYTF.

The chain combines TRBV6-5 with TRBJ2-7; TRBD1 matches 9 bases. The trim removed 2 bases at V and 3 bases at J, leaving 2 bases unmatched. Germline V gene sequence: CDR1 MNHEY, CDR2 SVGAGI. The CDR3 is made up of 14 amino acids. The CDR3 coding sequence is TGTGCCAGCAGTTACGGGGGACAGGGCTACGAGCAGTACTTC. This codes for CASSYGGQGYEQYF.

V gene TRBV11-2 combines with J gene TRBJ2-5; 12 nucleotides match TRBD2. The V segment lost 3 bases and the J segment 5 bases; nucleotides outside the gene matches: 1. Germline V gene data show CDR1 as SGHAT and CDR2 as FQNNGV. The CDR3 has 14 amino acids. Here the CDR3 reads CASSFGLAGETQYF. The CDR3 region has the DNA TGTGCCAGCAGCTTTGGACTAGCGGGGGAGACCCAGTACTTC.

V and J are TRBV2 and TRBJ1-1; D uncertain. The CDR3 contains 10 residues. Trimming removed 0 bases at V and 10 bases at J, with 3 bases between. The germline CDR1 and CDR2 sequences are SNHLY and FYNNEI. CDR3 nucleotides: TGTGCCAGCAGTGAAGCGAGAGCTTTCTTT. It translates to CASSEARAFF.

The chain couples TRBV9 to TRBJ1-2; the D is unclear. Trimming left V 0 bases short and J 3 bases short, with 6 bases between. This CDR3 contains 13 residues. The germline V gene has CDR1 SGDLS and CDR2 YYNGEE. The CDR3 protein is CASSVGLDYGYTF. The CDR3 region has the DNA TGTGCCAGCAGCGTAGGTTTGGACTATGGCTACACCTTC.

This clone was recorded once. This chain connects TRBV23-1 to TRBJ1-4; D gene uncertain. TRBV23-1 is an ORF; its function is uncertain. Trimming removed 4 bases at V and 4 bases at J, with 13 bases between. CDR3 length: 15 residues. CDR3 sequence: CASSLRVRYNEKLFF. The CDR3 nucleotides read TGCGCCAGCAGTCTACGAGTCCGTTATAATGAAAAACTGTTTTTT.

The CDR3 nucleotides are TGTGCCAGCTCACCACCGGTGGGTTTCATGAACACTGAAGCTTTCTTT. Amino acids: CASSPPVGFMNTEAFF. This chain joins TRBV18 and TRBJ1-1; no reliable D call. This CDR3 region has 16 residues. Trimming removed 0 bases from V and 0 bases from J, with 11 bases in between. CDR1 is KGHSH and CDR2 is LQKENI in the germline V gene.

This chain connects TRBV18 to TRBJ1-2; D not certain. The germline V gene has CDR1 KGHSH and CDR2 LQKENI. Trimming cost V 6 bases and J 4 bases, with 12 bases left between them. This CDR3 spans 13 amino acids. CDR3: CASSPDGTYGYTF. The CDR3, as DNA: TGTGCCAGCTCCCCCGACGGAACCTATGGCTACACCTTC. Using reference TRBV18 and TRBJ1-2 for the parts outside the CDR3, the full variable domain is NAGVMQNPRHLVRRRGQEARLRCSPMKGHSHVYWYRQLPEEGLKFMVYLQKENIIDESGMPKERFSAEFPKEGPSILRIQQVVRGDSAAYFCASSPDGTYGYTFGSGTRLTVV.

The rearrangement uses TRBV24-1 and TRBJ2-6; the D is unclear. In germline, CDR1 is KGHDR, CDR2 SFDVKD. Deletions cut 2 bases from V and 2 bases from J, with 6 bases between. This CDR3 has 15 amino acids. CDR3 loop: CATSDWAAGANVLTF. The DNA of the CDR3 is TGTGCCACCAGTGATTGGGCGGCTGGGGCCAACGTCCTGACTTTC.

The rearrangement uses TRBV25-1 and TRBJ1-5; D may be TRBD1 (5 bases). With 5 bases removed from V and 1 base from J, the gap between germline ends came to 9 bases. From germline, CDR1 is MGHDK and CDR2 SYGVNS. There are 14 residues in the CDR3. The CDR3 sequence is CASSPGTSNQPQHF. The CDR3 region has the DNA TGTGCCAGCAGTCCCGGGACCAGCAATCAGCCCCAGCATTTT.

V and J are TRBV20-1 and TRBJ1-4; TRBD1 matches 7 bases. The CDR3 contains 15 residues. The V gene end was trimmed by 3 bases and the J gene end by 7 bases; junction bases not matched to a gene: 11. The germline gives CDR1 DFQATT, CDR2 SNEGSKA (reference sequence). The CDR3 here is CSASSQTGSSEKLFF. In nucleotides, the CDR3 is TGCAGTGCTAGTTCCCAGACAGGGAGCAGTGAAAAACTGTTTTTT.

The chain recombines TRBV7-8 with TRBJ2-5, with a possible D match to TRBD2 (5 bases). The length of the CDR3 is 17 residues. V lost 0 bases to trimming and J lost 1 base, with 15 bases between them. Germline V gene sequence: CDR1 SGHVS, CDR2 FQNEAQ. CDR3 sequence (DNA): TGTGCCAGCAGCTTAGCGTTTTTGCGCGGGCCCCAAGAGACCCAGTACTTC. This encodes CASSLAFLRGPQETQYF.

V gene TRBV7-3 combines with J gene TRBJ1-5, with D possibly TRBD1 on 5 matching bases. This CDR3 is built from 16 residues. V gave up 1 base and J gave up 2 bases, with 12 bases separating them. CDR1 and CDR2 from the germline V gene are SGHTA and FQGTGA. This CDR3 reads CASSLKLRGRNQPQHF. CDR3 coding DNA: TGTGCCAGCAGCTTAAAGTTAAGGGGCCGCAATCAGCCCCAGCATTTT. Complete variable domain (other parts from reference TRBV7-3 and TRBJ1-5): GAGVSQTPSNKVTEKGKYVELRCDPISGHTALYWYRQSLGQGPEFLIYFQGTGAADDSGLPNDRFFAVRPEGSVSTLKIQRTERGDSAVYLCASSLKLRGRNQPQHFGDGTRLSIL.

The V gene is TRBV5-4, the J gene TRBJ2-5, with 13 bases lining up with TRBD2. Germline V gene sequence: CDR1 SGHNT, CDR2 YYREEE (reference sequence). V gave up 4 bases and J gave up 1 base; unmatched junction bases: 7. This CDR3 has 17 amino acids. CDR3 DNA sequence: TGTGCCAGCAGCAGCGGACTAGCGGGGGCCCTCCAAGAGACCCAGTACTTC. Amino acid sequence: CASSSGLAGALQETQYF.

V is TRBV5-5 and J is TRBJ2-7, with unresolved D. The length of the CDR3 is 13 residues. V gave up 7 bases and J gave up 1 base, with 12 bases separating them. Germline lookup yields CDR1 SGHKS and CDR2 YYEKEE (reference sequence). As DNA, the CDR3 is TGTGCCAGCCTGAACGCCGGATCCTACGAGCAGTACTTC. Translation: CASLNAGSYEQYF.

This clone was recorded a few times. This chain connects TRBV18 to TRBJ1-1; 11 positions match TRBD1. Germline loops: CDR1 KGHSH, CDR2 LQKENI. The CDR3 contains 16 residues. The junction had 9 bases not matched to a gene; V was cut back by 5 bases and J by 4 bases. The CDR3 sequence: CASSVGTGGSATEAFF. The DNA for the CDR3 is TGTGCCAGCTCAGTTGGGACAGGGGGATCGGCCACTGAAGCTTTCTTT.

The CDR3 sequence is CASSLGRTVHGELFF. In nucleotides, the CDR3 is TGTGCCAGCAGCTTAGGGCGGACAGTACACGGGGAGCTGTTTTTT. The chain employs TRBV11-3 and TRBJ2-2; a weak D match, TRBD1 (6 bases). The germline V and J ends were trimmed by 1 base and 7 bases, with 13 bases remaining between them. Germline CDR1 is SGHNT and CDR2 is YENEEA. The CDR3 covers 15 residues.